Included here is one T cell receptor beta chain sequence, with context. This entry comes from a study of PD-1 blockade in classical Hodgkin lymphoma. Here immunoSEQ multiplex PCR was the method, and the copy in TCRdb shows in-frame clones only, minus some. The sample has 25,000 to 35,000 clones, over 75% seen once. Time point described: cycle 4 day 1 (C4D1), after five to seven weeks of nivolumab. Following autologous stem cell transplantation, relapse occurred in every patient, and exposure to brentuximab vedotin varied. Magnetic depletion of unwanted cells isolated CD4+ T cells from thawed PBMCs. V gave up 4 bases and J gave up 4 bases, with 13 bases separating them. The CDR3 loop spans 14 amino acids. Germline V gives CDR1 MNHNY, CDR2 SVGAGI (reference sequence).

The chain links TRBV6-6 to TRBJ2-5; D gene uncertain. This specimen was CD4+ T cells from blood, taken before the fourth cycle of nivolumab. This TCR was recovered from a human donor with classical Hodgkin lymphoma. The CDR3 region is CASSFPPRRETQYF. Here the CDR3 DNA reads TGTGCCAGCAGTTTCCCCCCTCGCCGAGAGACCCAGTACTTC.